The clone carrying this T cell receptor beta chain was counted between two and nine times. The junction shows a germline mismatch at one end, possibly a read error. The study co-extracted DNA and RNA from around 20-30 mg of unsorted bulk tissue. The entry originates in a study of tumor-infiltrating lymphocytes in primary liver carcinoma. As for the study in general: Men and women, 30 to 69 years of age, made up the patients.

TCR beta cDNA came from about 500 ng total RNA, primed with a constant-region primer. Slightly modified ARM-PCR with three nested multiplex PCR rounds yielded TCR beta libraries. Two initial PCR rounds of about 11 cycles each paired TRBV1-TRBV30 forward primers with a C-beta reverse primer. TCRdb processed the multiplex PCR reads anew with MiXCR; each CDR3 protein has one entry. Among about 100,000 distinct CDR3 sequences listed, about two thirds were seen once. This CDR3 is built from 15 residues. From germline, CDR1 is SGHRS and CDR2 YFSETQ. Sequencing was done on a sample of liver tumor tissue from sampling region 2. Documented subset: tumor region T2, inferior pole. This chain uses TRBV5-1 with TRBJ2-2, with TRBD1 as a possible D gene (6 bases). This TCR was sampled from a woman aged 60-70 years with primary liver carcinoma and hepatitis B virus infection. CDR3 amino acids: CTSTLGTTNTGELFF. The DNA of the CDR3 is TGCACCAGCACTTTAGGGACAACGAACACCGGGGAGCTGTTTTTT.